This T cell receptor (beta chain) was recovered during a study of cytomegalovirus exposure and HLA in healthy donors. Findings of the study overall: Most TCRs appeared rarely, but some public TCRs recurred in many donors. Follow-up analysis later connected one missense variant in DCLRE1C with trimming of TCR beta V- and J-genes.

The PCR ran on 60 Vbeta and 13 Jbeta primers. Repertoires were generated with immunoSEQ multiplex PCR, while TCRdb's copy carries only in-frame clones and drops some. The sample has 100,000 to 150,000 clones, around 84% seen once; the top ten hold approximately 6.5%. On this clone: Antigen specificity is unknown.

The CDR3 runs to 17 residues. The J segment lost 7 bases and the V segment lost 4 bases, leaving 14 bases of the junction unmatched. CDR1 is SEHNR and CDR2 is FQNEAQ in the germline V gene (reference sequence). The chain has TRBV7-9 and TRBJ1-2; 11 bases are shared with TRBD1. Sequencing input: PBMCs. The receptor's source is a woman aged 40 to 50 in good health and CMV-seronegative. CDR3: CASSSTRTGGDKSGYTF. CDR3 sequence (DNA): TGTGCCAGCAGCTCCACTAGGACAGGGGGCGATAAGTCTGGCTACACCTTC.